The rows below give T cell receptor beta chains drawn from one sample of a study of OX40 agonist ivuxolimab in advanced cancers. The repertoire was sequenced with immunoSEQ multiplex PCR; TCRdb's copy has only in-frame clones and lacks some. The sample carries approximately 76,000 clones, 85% recorded once. The material was CD4+ or CD8+ T cells sorted from blood, obtained in a trial of the OX40 agonist ivuxolimab. The receptors originated from an adult with an advanced solid tumor such as melanoma, head and neck, liver or kidney cancer. The CDR3 runs from the conserved cysteine through the conserved F or W. The D gene is left open where the match is weak. Where a row states a size, it is once, few, many or the class of an expanded clone; other rows omit it.

j_call v_call d_call clone_size cdr3_aa cdr3_nt
TRBJ1-3 TRBV18 - - CASSPPATARNTIYF TGTGCCAGCTCACCACCGGCGACGGCCCGAAACACCATATATTTT
TRBJ1-1 TRBV29-1 TRBD1 - CSVGQDIDLADTEAFF TGCAGCGTCGGACAGGATATTGACCTTGCGGACACTGAAGCTTTCTTT
TRBJ2-5 TRBV25-1 - - CASSEPGSVWEQYF TGTGCCAGCAGTGAACCCGGTAGCGTCTGGGAGCAGTACTTC
TRBJ1-2 TRBV2 - - CAVQESAYGYTF TGTGCCGTACAGGAGTCAGCCTATGGCTACACCTTC
TRBJ2-3 TRBV5-1 TRBD1 - CASSLEGQGDTDTQYF TGCGCCAGCAGCTTGGAAGGACAGGGTGACACAGATACGCAGTATTTT
TRBJ2-3 TRBV7-9 - - CASSFGLFTDTQYF TGTGCCAGCAGCTTTGGACTATTCACAGATACGCAGTATTTT
TRBJ2-1 TRBV29-1 - - CSVDGLTEQFF TGCAGCGTTGACGGGCTTACGGAGCAGTTCTTC
TRBJ2-2 TRBV14 - - CASSPRRAGELFF TGTGCCAGCAGCCCACGGCGGGCCGGGGAGCTGTTTTTT
TRBJ2-2 TRBV18 - - CASSALYGEDTGELFF TGTGCCAGCTCAGCCCTTTACGGGGAGGACACCGGGGAGCTGTTTTTT
TRBJ2-3 TRBV9 - few CASSVARALSTDTQYF TGTGCCAGCAGCGTAGCAAGAGCACTCAGCACAGATACGCAGTATTTT
TRBJ2-1 TRBV5-4 TRBD1 - CASSFRQGRWNEQFF TGTGCCAGCAGCTTCAGACAGGGACGGTGGAATGAGCAGTTCTTC
TRBJ2-1 TRBV18 - - CASSPRDARGPNEQFF TGTGCCAGCTCACCAAGAGACGCGCGGGGTCCCAATGAGCAGTTCTTC
TRBJ1-5 TRBV6-5 - - CASSYSVGSNQPQHF TGTGCCAGCAGTTACTCGGTCGGAAGCAATCAGCCCCAGCATTTT
TRBJ1-1 TRBV7-2 TRBD1 few CASSPRGQPNTEAFF TGTGCCAGCAGCCCACGGGGACAGCCGAACACTGAAGCTTTCTTT
TRBJ1-2 TRBV4-2 - - CASSQGEARSYGYTF TGTGCCAGCAGCCAGGGAGAGGCCCGCTCATATGGCTACACCTTC
TRBJ1-3 TRBV7-2 - - CASSRVLSGNTIYF TGTGCCAGCAGCCGAGTTCTCTCTGGAAACACCATATATTTT
TRBJ2-2 TRBV9 TRBD2 - CASSQREGLANTGELFF TGTGCCAGCAGCCAAAGGGAGGGTTTGGCGAACACCGGGGAGCTGTTTTTT
TRBJ2-7 TRBV18 - - CASSPRERNLGYEQYF TGTGCCAGCTCACCAAGGGAGCGGAACTTGGGCTACGAGCAGTACTTC
TRBJ1-5 TRBV11-2 - - CASSLGSRALSNQPQHF TGTGCCAGCAGCTTAGGATCCAGGGCCCTTAGCAATCAGCCCCAGCATTTT
TRBJ2-3 TRBV5-1 - - CASSSGTGGRWTDTQYF TGCGCCAGCAGCTCGGGGACCGGCGGAAGGTGGACAGATACGCAGTATTTT
TRBJ2-5 TRBV9 TRBD1 once CASSVASRQGQETQYF TGTGCCAGCAGCGTAGCCTCTCGACAGGGACAAGAGACCCAGTACTTC
TRBJ1-5 TRBV18 - - CASSPDDERNQPQHF TGTGCCAGCTCACCAGATGACGAACGAAATCAGCCCCAGCATTTT
TRBJ2-3 TRBV18 TRBD2 - CASSPYSRSSGAEGTDTQYF TGTGCCAGCTCACCATACTCTAGGTCTAGCGGGGCCGAGGGCACAGATACGCAGTATTTT
TRBJ2-7 TRBV4-3 - - CASSQGILDGAREQYF TGCGCCAGCAGCCAAGGGATTTTGGACGGAGCGCGTGAGCAGTACTTC
TRBJ1-6 TRBV10-1 TRBD1 - CASSGPDRGTDNSPLHF TGCGCCAGCAGTGGTCCGGACAGGGGGACCGATAATTCACCCCTCCACTTT
TRBJ1-6 TRBV5-4 - - CASSLAQNSPLHF TGTGCCAGCAGCTTGGCACAGAATTCACCCCTCCACTTT